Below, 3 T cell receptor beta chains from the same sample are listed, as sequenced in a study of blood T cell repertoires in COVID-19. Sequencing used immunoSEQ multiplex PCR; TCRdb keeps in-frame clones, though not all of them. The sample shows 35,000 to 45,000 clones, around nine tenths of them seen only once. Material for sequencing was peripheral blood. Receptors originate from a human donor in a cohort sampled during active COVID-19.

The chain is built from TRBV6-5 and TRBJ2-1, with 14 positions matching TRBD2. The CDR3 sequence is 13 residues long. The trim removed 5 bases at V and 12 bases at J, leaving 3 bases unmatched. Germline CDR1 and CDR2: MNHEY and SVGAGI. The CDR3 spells CASSTGLAGGQFF. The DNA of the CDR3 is TGTGCCAGCAGTACCGGACTAGCGGGGGGGCAGTTCTTC.

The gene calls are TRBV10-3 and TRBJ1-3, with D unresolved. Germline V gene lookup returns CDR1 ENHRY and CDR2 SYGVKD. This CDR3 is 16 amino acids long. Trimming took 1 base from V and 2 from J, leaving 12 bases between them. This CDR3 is CAISELGTAAGNTIYF. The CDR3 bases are TGTGCCATCAGTGAGTTGGGTACAGCCGCTGGAAACACCATATATTTT.

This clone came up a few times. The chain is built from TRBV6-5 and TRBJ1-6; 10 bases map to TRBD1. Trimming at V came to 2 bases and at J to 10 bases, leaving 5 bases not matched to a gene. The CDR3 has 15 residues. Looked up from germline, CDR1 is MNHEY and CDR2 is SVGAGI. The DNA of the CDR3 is TGTGCCAGCAGTTACCAAAGGACAGGGGGATCACCCCTCCACTTT. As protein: CASSYQRTGGSPLHF.